The TCR beta chain under discussion was sequenced for a study of blood T cell repertoires in COVID-19. Overall study context: Sites across the United States, Italy and Spain contributed samples from acute and convalescent COVID-19. T cells, B-cell-depleted T cells, or PBMCs supplied cDNA or gDNA.

This CDR3 contains 15 residues. J lost 3 bases, V lost 3 bases, and 4 bases had no gene match. CDR1 and CDR2 (germline): SGHRS, YFSETQ. Assay: immunoSEQ multiplex PCR; the TCRdb copy retains only in-frame clones and omits some. The sample yields 55,000 to 80,000 clones, 80% to 90% seen once. This rearrangement joins TRBV5-1 to TRBJ1-4, with 8 bases identical to TRBD1. Sequencing was carried out using peripheral blood. The sequence derives from a human donor in a cohort sampled during active COVID-19. CDR3 bases: TGCGCCAGCAGCTACGGACAGGGATCTAATGAAAAACTGTTTTTT. Its translation: CASSYGQGSNEKLFF.